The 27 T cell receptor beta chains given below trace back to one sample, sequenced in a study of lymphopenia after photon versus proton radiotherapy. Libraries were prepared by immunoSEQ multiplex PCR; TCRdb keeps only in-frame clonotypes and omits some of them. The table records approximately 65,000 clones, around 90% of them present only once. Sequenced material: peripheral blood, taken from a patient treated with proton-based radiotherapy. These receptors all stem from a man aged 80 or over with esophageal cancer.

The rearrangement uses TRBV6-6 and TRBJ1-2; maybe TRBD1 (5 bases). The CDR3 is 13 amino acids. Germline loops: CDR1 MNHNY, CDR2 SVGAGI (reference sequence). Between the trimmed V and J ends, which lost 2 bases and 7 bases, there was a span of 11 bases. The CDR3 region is CASSYARGSGYTF. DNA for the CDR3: TGTGCCAGCAGTTACGCGAGGGGTTCTGGCTACACCTTC.

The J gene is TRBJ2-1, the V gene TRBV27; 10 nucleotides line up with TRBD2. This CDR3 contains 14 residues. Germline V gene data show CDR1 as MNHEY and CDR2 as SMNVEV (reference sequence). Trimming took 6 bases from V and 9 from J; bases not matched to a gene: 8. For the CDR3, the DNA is TGTGCCAGCAGGCTAGCGGGAGATAGTGGTGAGCAGTTCTTC. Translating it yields CASRLAGDSGEQFF.

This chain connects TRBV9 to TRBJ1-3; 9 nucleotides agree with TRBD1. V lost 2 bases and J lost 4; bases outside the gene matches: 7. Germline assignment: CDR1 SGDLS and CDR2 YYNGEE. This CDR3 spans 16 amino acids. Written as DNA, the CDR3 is TGTGCCAGCAGCGTCCTCGGACAGGGGTACGGAAACACCATATATTTT. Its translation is CASSVLGQGYGNTIYF.

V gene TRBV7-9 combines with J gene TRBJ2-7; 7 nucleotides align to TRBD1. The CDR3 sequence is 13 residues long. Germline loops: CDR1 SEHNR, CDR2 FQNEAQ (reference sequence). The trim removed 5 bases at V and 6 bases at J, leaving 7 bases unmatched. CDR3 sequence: CASSKGQLSEQYF. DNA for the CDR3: TGTGCCAGCAGCAAGGGACAGCTTAGCGAGCAGTACTTC.

CDR3 sequence: CASSLAGGATDTDTQYF. The CDR3 region has the DNA TGTGCCAGCAGCTTGGCCGGGGGGGCCACCGACACAGATACGCAGTATTTT. The chain employs TRBV5-5 and TRBJ2-3; 8 bases are shared with TRBD2. The CDR3 sequence is 17 residues long. V lost 0 bases and J lost 2; bases outside the gene matches: 8. Germline CDR1 is SGHKS and CDR2 is YYEKEE (reference sequence).

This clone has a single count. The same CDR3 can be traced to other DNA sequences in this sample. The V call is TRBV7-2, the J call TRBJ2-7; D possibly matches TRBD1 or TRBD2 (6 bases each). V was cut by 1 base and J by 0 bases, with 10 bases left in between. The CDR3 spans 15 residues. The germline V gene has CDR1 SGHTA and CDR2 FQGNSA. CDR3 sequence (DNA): TGTGCCAGCAGCTTAGGGGGGGCCTCCTCCTACGAGCAGTACTTC. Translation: CASSLGGASSYEQYF.

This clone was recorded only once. The CDR3 nucleotides are TGTGCCTGGAGCTATATGGGGGAATTGGCTTTCTTT. It yields the protein CAWSYMGELAFF. The chain is built from TRBV30 and TRBJ1-1; possible D gene TRBD1, 5 bases. This CDR3 comprises 12 residues. V was pared by 3 bases and J by 11 bases, with 16 bases between. The germline V gene encodes CDR1 GTSNPN and CDR2 SVGIG (reference sequence). The full variable domain, its missing parts supplied by reference TRBV30 and TRBJ1-1, is SQTIHQWPATLVQPVGSPLSLECTVEGTSNPNLYWYRQAAGRGLQLLFYSVGIGQISSEVPQNLSASRPQDRQFILSSKKLLLSDSGFYLCAWSYMGELAFFGQGTRLTVV.

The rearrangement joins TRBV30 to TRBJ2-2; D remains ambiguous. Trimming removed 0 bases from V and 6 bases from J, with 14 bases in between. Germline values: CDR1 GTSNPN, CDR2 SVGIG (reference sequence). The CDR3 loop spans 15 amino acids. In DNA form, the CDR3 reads TGTGCCTGGAGTGTAGGCGTAGGTTTTCCCGGGGAGCTGTTTTTT. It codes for CAWSVGVGFPGELFF.

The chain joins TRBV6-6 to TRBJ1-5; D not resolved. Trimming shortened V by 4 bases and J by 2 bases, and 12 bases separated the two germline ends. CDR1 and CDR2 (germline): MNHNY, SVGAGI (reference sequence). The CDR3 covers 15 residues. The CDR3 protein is CASSWGTRGNQPQHF. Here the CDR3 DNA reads TGTGCCAGCAGTTGGGGAACTAGGGGCAATCAGCCCCAGCATTTT.

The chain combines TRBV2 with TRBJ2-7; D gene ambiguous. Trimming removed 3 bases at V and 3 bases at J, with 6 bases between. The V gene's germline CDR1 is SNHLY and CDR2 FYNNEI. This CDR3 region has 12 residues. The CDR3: CASSDRIYEQYF. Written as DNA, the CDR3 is TGTGCCAGCAGTGACAGGATCTACGAGCAGTACTTC.

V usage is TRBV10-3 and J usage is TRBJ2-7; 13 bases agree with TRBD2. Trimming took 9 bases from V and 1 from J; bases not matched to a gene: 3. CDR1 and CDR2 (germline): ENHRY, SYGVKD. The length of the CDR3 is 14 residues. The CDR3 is CAITSGRVSYEQYF. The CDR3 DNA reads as TGTGCCATAACTAGCGGGAGGGTTTCCTACGAGCAGTACTTC.

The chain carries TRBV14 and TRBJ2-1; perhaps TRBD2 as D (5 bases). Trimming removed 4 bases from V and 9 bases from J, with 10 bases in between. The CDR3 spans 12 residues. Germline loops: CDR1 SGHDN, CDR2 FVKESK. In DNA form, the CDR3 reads TGTGCCAGCAGCCCTTATCGGGGTGAGCAGTTCTTC. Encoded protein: CASSPYRGEQFF.

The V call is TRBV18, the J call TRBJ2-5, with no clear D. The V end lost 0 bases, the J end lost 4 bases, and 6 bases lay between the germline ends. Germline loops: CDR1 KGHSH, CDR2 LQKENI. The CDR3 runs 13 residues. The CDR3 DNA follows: TGTGCCAGCTCACCACCGTTAGGAGAGACCCAGTACTTC. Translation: CASSPPLGETQYF.

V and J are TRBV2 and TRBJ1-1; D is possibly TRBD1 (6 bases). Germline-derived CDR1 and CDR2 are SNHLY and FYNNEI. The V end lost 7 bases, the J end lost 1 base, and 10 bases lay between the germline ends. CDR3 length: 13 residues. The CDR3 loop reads CASTPGQNTEAFF. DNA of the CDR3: TGTGCCAGCACTCCGGGACAGAACACTGAAGCTTTCTTT.

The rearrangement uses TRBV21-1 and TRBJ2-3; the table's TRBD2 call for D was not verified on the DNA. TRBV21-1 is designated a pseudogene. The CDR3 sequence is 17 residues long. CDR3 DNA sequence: TGTGCCAGCAGCAACCTCCGGGACTCCAATTACACAGATACGCAGTATTTT. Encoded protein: CASSNLRDSNYTDTQYF.

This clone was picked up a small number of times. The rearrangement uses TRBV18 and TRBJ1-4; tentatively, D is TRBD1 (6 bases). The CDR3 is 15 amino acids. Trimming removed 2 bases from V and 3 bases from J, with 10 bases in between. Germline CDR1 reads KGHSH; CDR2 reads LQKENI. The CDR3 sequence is CASSPMRGANEKLFF. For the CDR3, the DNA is TGTGCCAGCTCACCAATGAGGGGGGCTAATGAAAAACTGTTTTTT.

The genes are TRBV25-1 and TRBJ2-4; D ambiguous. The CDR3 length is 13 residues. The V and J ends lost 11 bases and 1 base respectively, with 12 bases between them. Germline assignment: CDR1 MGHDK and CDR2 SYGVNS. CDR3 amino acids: CAPRNSAKNIQYF. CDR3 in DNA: TGTGCCCCCCGTAACTCCGCCAAAAACATTCAGTACTTC.

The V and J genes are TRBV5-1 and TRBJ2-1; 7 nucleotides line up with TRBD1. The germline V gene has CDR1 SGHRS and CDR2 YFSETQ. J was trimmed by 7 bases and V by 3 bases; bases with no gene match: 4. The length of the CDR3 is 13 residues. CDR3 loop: CASSSGTANEQFF. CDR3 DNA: TGCGCCAGCAGCTCCGGGACAGCTAATGAGCAGTTCTTC.

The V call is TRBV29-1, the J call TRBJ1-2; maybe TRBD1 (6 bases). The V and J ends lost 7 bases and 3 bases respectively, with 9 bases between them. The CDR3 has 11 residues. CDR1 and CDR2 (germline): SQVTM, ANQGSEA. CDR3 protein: CSAQGYYGYTF. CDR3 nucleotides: TGCAGCGCACAGGGATACTATGGCTACACCTTC. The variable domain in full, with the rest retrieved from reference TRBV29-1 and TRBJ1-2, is SAVISQKPSRDICQRGTSLTIQCQVDSQVTMMFWYRQQPGQSLTLIATANQGSEATYESGFVIDKFPISRPNLTFSTLTVSNMSPEDSSIYLCSAQGYYGYTFGSGTRLTVV.

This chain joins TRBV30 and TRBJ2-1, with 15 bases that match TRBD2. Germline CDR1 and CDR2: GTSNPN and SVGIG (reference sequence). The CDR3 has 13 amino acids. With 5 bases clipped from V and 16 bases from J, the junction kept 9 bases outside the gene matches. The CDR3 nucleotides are TGTGCCTGGGGACTAGCGGGAGGGCGTTCCGCATTCTTC. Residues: CAWGLAGGRSAFF.

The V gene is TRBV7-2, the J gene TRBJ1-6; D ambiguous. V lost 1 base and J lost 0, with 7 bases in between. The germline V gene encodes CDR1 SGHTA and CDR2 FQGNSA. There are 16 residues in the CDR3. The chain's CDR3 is CASSLVRSSYNSPLHF. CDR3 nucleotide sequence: TGTGCCAGCAGCTTAGTCCGAAGCTCCTATAATTCACCCCTCCACTTT.

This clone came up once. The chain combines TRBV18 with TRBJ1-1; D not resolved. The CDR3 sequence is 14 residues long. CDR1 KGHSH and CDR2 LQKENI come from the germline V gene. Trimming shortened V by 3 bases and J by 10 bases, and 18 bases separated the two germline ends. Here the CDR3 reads CASSPNSGLVGAFF. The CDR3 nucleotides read TGTGCCAGCTCACCTAATTCCGGACTGGTGGGAGCTTTCTTT.

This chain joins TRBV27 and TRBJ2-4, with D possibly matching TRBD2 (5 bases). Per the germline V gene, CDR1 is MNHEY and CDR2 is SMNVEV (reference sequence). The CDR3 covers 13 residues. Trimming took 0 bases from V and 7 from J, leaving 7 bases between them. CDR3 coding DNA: TGTGCCAGCAGTTTATCGAGAGGGAACATTCAGTACTTC. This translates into CASSLSRGNIQYF.

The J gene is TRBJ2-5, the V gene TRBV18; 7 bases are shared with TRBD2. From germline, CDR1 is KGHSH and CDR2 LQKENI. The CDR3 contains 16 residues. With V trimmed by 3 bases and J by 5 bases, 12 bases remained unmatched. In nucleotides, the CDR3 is TGTGCCAGCTCACCGCCCCGGTCCCACGGGGGGGAGACCCAGTACTTC. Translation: CASSPPRSHGGETQYF.

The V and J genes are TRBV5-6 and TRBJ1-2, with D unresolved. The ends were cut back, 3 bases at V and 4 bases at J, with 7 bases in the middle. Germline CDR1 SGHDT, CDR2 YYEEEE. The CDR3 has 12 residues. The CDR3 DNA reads TGTGCCAGCAGCTCCGTCCCCTATGGCTACACCTTC. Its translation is CASSSVPYGYTF.

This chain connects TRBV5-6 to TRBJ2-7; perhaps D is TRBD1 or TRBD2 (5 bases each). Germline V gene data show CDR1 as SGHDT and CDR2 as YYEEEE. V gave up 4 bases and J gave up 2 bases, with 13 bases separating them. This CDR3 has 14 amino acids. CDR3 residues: CASSPGTVAYEQYF. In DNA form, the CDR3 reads TGTGCCAGCAGCCCGGGGACGGTAGCCTACGAGCAGTACTTC.

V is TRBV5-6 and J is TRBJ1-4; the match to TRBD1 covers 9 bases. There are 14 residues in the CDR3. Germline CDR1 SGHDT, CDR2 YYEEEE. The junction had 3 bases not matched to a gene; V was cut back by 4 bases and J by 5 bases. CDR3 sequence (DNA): TGTGCCAGCAGCATTGGGACAGGGAATGAAAAACTGTTTTTT. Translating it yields CASSIGTGNEKLFF.